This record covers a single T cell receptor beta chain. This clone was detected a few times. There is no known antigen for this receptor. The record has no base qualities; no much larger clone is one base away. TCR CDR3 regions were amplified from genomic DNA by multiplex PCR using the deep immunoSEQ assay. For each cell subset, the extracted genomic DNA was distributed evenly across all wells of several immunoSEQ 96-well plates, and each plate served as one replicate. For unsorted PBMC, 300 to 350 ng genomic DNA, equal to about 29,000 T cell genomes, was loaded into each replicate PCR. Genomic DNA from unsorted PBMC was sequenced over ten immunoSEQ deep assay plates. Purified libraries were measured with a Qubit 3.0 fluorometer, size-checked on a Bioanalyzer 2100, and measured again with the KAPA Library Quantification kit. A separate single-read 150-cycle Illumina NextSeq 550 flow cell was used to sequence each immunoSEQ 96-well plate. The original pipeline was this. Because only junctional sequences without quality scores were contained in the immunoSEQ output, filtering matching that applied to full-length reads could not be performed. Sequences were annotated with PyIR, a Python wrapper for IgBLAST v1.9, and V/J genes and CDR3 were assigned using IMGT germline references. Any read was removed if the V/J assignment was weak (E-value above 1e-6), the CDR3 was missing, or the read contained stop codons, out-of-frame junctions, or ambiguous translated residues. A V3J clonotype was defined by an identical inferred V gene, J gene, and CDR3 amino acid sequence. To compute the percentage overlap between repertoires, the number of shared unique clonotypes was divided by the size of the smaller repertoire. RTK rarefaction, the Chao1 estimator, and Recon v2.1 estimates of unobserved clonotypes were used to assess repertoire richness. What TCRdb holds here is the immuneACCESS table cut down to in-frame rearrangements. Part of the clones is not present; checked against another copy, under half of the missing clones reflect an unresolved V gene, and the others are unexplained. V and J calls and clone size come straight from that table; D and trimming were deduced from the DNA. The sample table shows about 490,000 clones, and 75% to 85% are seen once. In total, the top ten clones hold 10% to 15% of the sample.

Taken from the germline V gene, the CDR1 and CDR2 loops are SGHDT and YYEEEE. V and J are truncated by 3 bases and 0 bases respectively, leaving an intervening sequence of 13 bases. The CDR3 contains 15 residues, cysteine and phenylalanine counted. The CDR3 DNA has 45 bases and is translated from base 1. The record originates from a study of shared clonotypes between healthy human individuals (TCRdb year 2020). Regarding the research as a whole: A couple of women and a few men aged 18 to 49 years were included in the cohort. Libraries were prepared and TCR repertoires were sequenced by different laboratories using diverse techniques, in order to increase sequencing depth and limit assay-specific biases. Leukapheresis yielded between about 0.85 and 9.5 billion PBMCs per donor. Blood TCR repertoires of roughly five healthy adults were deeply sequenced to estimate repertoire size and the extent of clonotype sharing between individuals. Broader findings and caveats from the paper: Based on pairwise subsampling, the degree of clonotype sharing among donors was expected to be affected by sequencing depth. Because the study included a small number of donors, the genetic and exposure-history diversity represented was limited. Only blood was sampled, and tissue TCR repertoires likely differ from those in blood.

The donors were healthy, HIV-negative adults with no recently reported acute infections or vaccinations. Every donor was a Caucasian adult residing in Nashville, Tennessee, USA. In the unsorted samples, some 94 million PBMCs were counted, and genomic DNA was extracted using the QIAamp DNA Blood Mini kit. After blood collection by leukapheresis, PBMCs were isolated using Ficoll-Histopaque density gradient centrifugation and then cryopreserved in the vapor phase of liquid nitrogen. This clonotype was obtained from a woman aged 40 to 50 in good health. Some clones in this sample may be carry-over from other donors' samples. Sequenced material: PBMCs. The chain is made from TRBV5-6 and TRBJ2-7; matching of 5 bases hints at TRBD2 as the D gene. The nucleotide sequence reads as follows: TGTGCCAGCAGCTGGACCCGGGAAAACTCCTACGAGCAGTACTTC. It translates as CASSWTRENSYEQYF.